The present entry profiles one T cell receptor (beta chain) with its context. Produced via immunoSEQ multiplex PCR; TCRdb's table is partial and in-frame only. Of 20,000 to 25,000 clones listed, roughly 80% are singletons. The data derive from a study of T cell changes during pregnancy in multiple sclerosis. This specimen was CD8+ T cells from peripheral blood mononuclear cells, taken in the first trimester of pregnancy. This sequence was found in a female donor in good health, enrolled as a control in a pregnancy study.

CDR3 sequence reads: CASSLDGSSYEQYF. The DNA of the CDR3 is TGTGCCAGCAGCTTGGACGGGAGTTCCTACGAGCAGTACTTC. This chain connects TRBV5-4 to TRBJ2-7; D is perhaps TRBD2 (6 bases). V dropped 0 bases and J dropped 1 base, with 8 bases sitting between them. The CDR3 spans 14 residues. From germline, CDR1 is SGHNT and CDR2 YYREEE (reference sequence).